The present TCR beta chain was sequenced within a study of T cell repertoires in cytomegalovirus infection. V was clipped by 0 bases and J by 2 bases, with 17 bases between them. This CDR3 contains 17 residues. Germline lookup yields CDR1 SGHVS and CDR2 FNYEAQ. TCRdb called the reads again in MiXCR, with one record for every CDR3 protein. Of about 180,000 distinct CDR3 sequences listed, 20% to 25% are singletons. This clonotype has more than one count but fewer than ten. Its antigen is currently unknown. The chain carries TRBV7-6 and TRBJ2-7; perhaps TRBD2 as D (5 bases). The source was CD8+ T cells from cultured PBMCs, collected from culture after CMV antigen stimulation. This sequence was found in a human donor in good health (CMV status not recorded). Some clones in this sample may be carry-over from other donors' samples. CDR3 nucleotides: TGTGCCAGCAGCTTAGCGTGGGCGACGGACTTCCCCTACGAGCAGTACTTC. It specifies CASSLAWATDFPYEQYF.